The sequence of this T cell receptor beta chain was determined in a study of cytomegalovirus exposure and HLA in healthy donors. Study findings and constraints: There were over 150 TCR beta chains listed as cytomegalovirus-associated.

This clone has only a few counts. Its specificity is not known. In the PCR, 60 Vbeta and 13 Jbeta primers were used. Generated by immunoSEQ multiplex PCR, the TCRdb table keeps only in-frame clones and is missing some. Among about 99,000 clones listed, 9.5% to 13% were seen once. The sequenced material came from PBMCs. This receptor was identified in a man in his forties or fifties in good health and CMV-seropositive.

The CDR3 here is CASYAGGGNNEQFF. In nucleotides, the CDR3 is TGTGCCAGTTATGCGGGAGGGGGTAACAATGAGCAGTTCTTC. The V and J genes are TRBV6-1 and TRBJ2-1, with 9 bases that match TRBD2. Germline assignment: CDR1 MNHNS and CDR2 SASEGT. The ends lost 9 bases at V and 5 bases at J; junction bases unmatched: 8. The CDR3 consists of 14 residues.